These 32 T cell receptor beta chains came from one sample sequenced in a study of coeliac disease. This table comes from immunoSEQ multiplex PCR, and its TCRdb copy is limited to in-frame clones, with some not included. The sample has around 5,000 clones, roughly two thirds seen once; the top ten hold approximately 9.6%. Source material: lymphocytes from the gut lamina propria. These receptors were taken from an older man with active celiac disease.

This chain uses TRBV4-3 with TRBJ2-3; D may be TRBD2 (6 bases). CDR3 size: 16 residues. Deletions cut 3 bases from V and 0 bases from J, with 13 bases between. The germline gives CDR1 LGHNA, CDR2 YSLEER. The CDR3 region is CASSQALAISTDTQYF. The CDR3, as DNA: TGCGCCAGCAGCCAGGCACTAGCCATTAGCACAGATACGCAGTATTTT.

This chain joins TRBV6-6 and TRBJ1-2; D perhaps matches TRBD1 (6 bases). Germline V lookup: CDR1 MNHNY, CDR2 SVGAGI (reference sequence). The CDR3 has 13 amino acids. V lost 5 bases and J 5 bases, leaving 12 bases between the germline ends. The CDR3 loop is CASSDNREYGYTF. DNA for the CDR3: TGTGCCAGCAGTGACAACAGGGAATATGGCTACACCTTC.

CDR3 DNA sequence: TGTGCCAGCAGCCCCCGAAGAGCGGGCCCCGGGGAGCTGTTTTTT. Its translation is CASSPRRAGPGELFF. This rearrangement joins TRBV28 to TRBJ2-2; possibly TRBD2 for D (6 bases). Germline V gene data show CDR1 as MDHEN and CDR2 as SYDVKM. The V gene lost 6 bases and the J gene lost 6 bases, with 17 bases spanning the gap. The length of the CDR3 is 15 residues.

The chain joins TRBV29-1 to TRBJ1-4; TRBD1 might be the D (5 bases). Germline CDR1 and CDR2: SQVTM and ANQGSEA. V gave up 4 bases and J gave up 7 bases, with 22 bases separating them. This CDR3 spans 16 amino acids. In DNA, the CDR3 is TGCAGCGTTGCGGGGATTGTGGGGGAGGAGGCTGAAAAACTGTTTTTT. The encoded protein is CSVAGIVGEEAEKLFF.

In its sample, this clone was seen once. The chain couples TRBV28 to TRBJ2-2; a weak D match, TRBD1 (5 bases). The CDR3 sequence is 16 residues long. V dropped 6 bases and J dropped 6 bases, with 20 bases sitting between them. Germline V gene data show CDR1 as MDHEN and CDR2 as SYDVKM. The CDR3 sequence is CASRSIGQGGAGELFF. CDR3 nucleotide sequence: TGTGCCAGCAGGTCCATCGGTCAGGGTGGGGCCGGGGAGCTGTTTTTT.

This chain uses TRBV11-2 with TRBJ2-1, with 7 positions matching TRBD2. The CDR3 loop spans 14 amino acids. V lost 5 bases and J lost 6; bases outside the gene matches: 7. Germline CDR1 is SGHAT and CDR2 is FQNNGV. Here the CDR3 reads CASSRRERGNEQFF. CDR3 DNA sequence: TGTGCCAGCAGCCGGCGGGAGAGGGGCAATGAGCAGTTCTTC.

The J gene is TRBJ2-7, the V gene TRBV6-6; TRBD2 aligns across 13 bases. Germline lookup yields CDR1 MNHNY and CDR2 SVGAGI (reference sequence). The CDR3 sequence is 16 residues long. J lost 1 base, V lost 7 bases, and 7 bases had no gene match. The DNA of the CDR3 is TGTGCCAGCAAACAACTGGGACTAGCGGGATCCTACGAGCAGTACTTC. Encoded protein: CASKQLGLAGSYEQYF.

This clone was seen a handful of times. The chain has TRBV7-9 and TRBJ1-4, with no clear D. Germline CDR1 is SEHNR and CDR2 is FQNEAQ (reference sequence). The V and J ends lost 5 bases and 8 bases respectively, with 12 bases between them. The CDR3 totals 13 residues. The CDR3 protein is CASSNDLGEKLFF. The DNA of the CDR3 is TGTGCCAGCAGCAACGACCTCGGGGAAAAACTGTTTTTT. Using reference TRBV7-9 and TRBJ1-4 for the parts outside the CDR3, the full variable domain is DTGVSQNPRHKITKRGQNVTFRCDPISEHNRLYWYRQTLGQGPEFLTYFQNEAQLEKSRLLSDRFSAERPKGSFSTLEIQRTEQGDSAMYLCASSNDLGEKLFFGSGTQLSVL.

The chain links TRBV19 to TRBJ2-7; D possibly corresponds to TRBD2 (6 bases). The germline V gene has CDR1 LNHDA and CDR2 SQIVND (reference sequence). Trimming cost V 4 bases and J 1 base, with 11 bases left between them. CDR3 length: 14 amino acids. The CDR3 is CASSRAGGSYEQYF. The CDR3 DNA reads TGTGCCAGTAGTAGAGCGGGTGGTTCCTACGAGCAGTACTTC.

Only a few counts were recorded for this clone. CDR3 coding DNA: TGCAGCGCCGGACAGGGGAACTATGGCTACACCTTC. Its translation is CSAGQGNYGYTF. The rearrangement uses TRBV29-1 and TRBJ1-2, with 9 bases that match TRBD1. V lost 7 bases to trimming and J lost 2 bases; unmatched junction nucleotides: 2. The CDR3 totals 12 residues. Germline V gene sequence: CDR1 SQVTM, CDR2 ANQGSEA.

With regard to this clone: One junction end does not reproduce the germline sequence, and a read error may be involved. This chain links TRBV7-7 with TRBJ2-5; TRBD1 aligns across 9 bases. The CDR3 runs 15 residues. Germline V gives CDR1 SSHAT, CDR2 FNYEAQ (reference sequence). CDR3 loop: CASSMGQGGSETQYF. In DNA, the CDR3 is TGTGCTAGCAGCATGGGACAGGGAGGTTCGGAGACCCAGTACTTC.

The genes are TRBV9 and TRBJ2-2, with 7 positions matching TRBD1. The germline CDR1 and CDR2 sequences are SGDLS and YYNGEE. The ends lost 4 bases at V and 0 bases at J; junction bases unmatched: 6. The CDR3 extends over 16 amino acids. The CDR3 reads CASSTRQGPNTGELFF. DNA of the CDR3: TGTGCCAGCAGCACGAGACAGGGCCCGAACACCGGGGAGCTGTTTTTT. Complete variable domain (other parts from reference TRBV9 and TRBJ2-2): DSGVTQTPKHLITATGQRVTLRCSPRSGDLSVYWYQQSLDQGLQFLIQYYNGEERAKGNILERFSAQQFPDLHSELNLSSLELGDSALYFCASSTRQGPNTGELFFGEGSRLTVL.

CDR3 sequence (DNA): TGTGCCAGCAGCCAAGATAATGACAGGCCCTATGGCTACACCTTC. It specifies CASSQDNDRPYGYTF. The V and J genes are TRBV4-2 and TRBJ1-2; possibly TRBD1 for D (6 bases). The length of the CDR3 is 15 residues. Germline CDR1 reads LGHNA; CDR2 reads YNFKEQ. Trimming stripped 0 bases from V and 4 bases from J, with 12 bases between.

This rearrangement joins TRBV7-9 to TRBJ2-7; D is possibly TRBD1 (5 bases). Germline-derived CDR1 and CDR2 are SEHNR and FQNEAQ (reference sequence). Trimming pared 8 bases from V and 3 bases from J, leaving 20 bases between. The CDR3 runs 15 residues. CDR3 sequence reads: CASASRTTAYYEQYF. In DNA, the CDR3 is TGTGCCAGCGCATCTCGGACAACAGCATACTACGAGCAGTACTTC.

V is TRBV10-1 and J is TRBJ2-1, with a tentative D call TRBD1 (6 bases). The germline V gene has CDR1 WNHNN and CDR2 SYGVQD (reference sequence). The CDR3 is made up of 15 amino acids. Trimming shortened V by 4 bases and J by 8 bases, and 18 bases separated the two germline ends. The CDR3, as DNA: TGCGCCAGCAGTGGAGACAGGCAAGGGTATGATGAGCAGTTCTTC. Its translation is CASSGDRQGYDEQFF.

V is TRBV30 and J is TRBJ1-5; tentative D call: TRBD1 (6 bases). The CDR3 consists of 13 residues. V was shortened by 7 bases and J by 0 bases, with 10 bases between the two germline ends. The germline V gene has CDR1 GTSNPN and CDR2 SVGIG (reference sequence). The CDR3 bases are TGTGCCTACAACAGGGATAGCAATCAGCCCCAGCATTTT. Amino acid sequence: CAYNRDSNQPQHF. Complete variable domain (other parts from reference TRBV30 and TRBJ1-5): SQTIHQWPATLVQPVGSPLSLECTVEGTSNPNLYWYRQAAGRGLQLLFYSVGIGQISSEVPQNLSASRPQDRQFILSSKKLLLSDSGFYLCAYNRDSNQPQHFGDGTRLSIL.

Here the CDR3 reads CASSRSAGPQGALGNTIYF. The CDR3 DNA sequence: TGTGCCAGCAGTCGTTCAGCCGGCCCACAGGGGGCGCTTGGAAACACCATATATTTT. The chain has TRBV27 and TRBJ1-3; 9 nucleotides line up with TRBD1. The germline CDR1 and CDR2 sequences are MNHEY and SMNVEV (reference sequence). The CDR3 is 19 amino acids. The ends lost 5 bases at V and 3 bases at J; junction bases unmatched: 17.

This clone was counted a few times. The chain combines TRBV28 with TRBJ2-3; 7 positions match TRBD2. The germline V gene encodes CDR1 MDHEN and CDR2 SYDVKM. The CDR3 loop spans 15 amino acids. Trimming cost V 5 bases and J 5 bases; bases outside gene matches: 10. The CDR3 sequence: CASSTQRAGRDTQYF. DNA for the CDR3: TGTGCCAGCAGTACGCAGAGAGCGGGAAGAGATACGCAGTATTTT.

This clone turned up a few times. The V call is TRBV10-1, the J call TRBJ1-1, with 7 nucleotides matching TRBD1. The CDR3 is 14 residues long. V shed 0 bases, J shed 11 bases, and the junction held 9 bases outside the gene matches. Germline V gene lookup returns CDR1 WNHNN and CDR2 SYGVQD (reference sequence). The CDR3 sequence is CASSESFDRVGAFF. CDR3 bases: TGCGCCAGCAGTGAGTCCTTCGACAGGGTGGGTGCTTTCTTT.

As DNA, the CDR3 is TGTGCCAGTAGCCTGTTGCATTTGAACACGAATGAAAAACTGTTTTTT. This gives the protein CASSLLHLNTNEKLFF. This rearrangement joins TRBV19 to TRBJ1-4; D uncertain. V was clipped by 6 bases and J by 5 bases, with 19 bases between them. This CDR3 is 16 amino acids long. The germline V gene encodes CDR1 LNHDA and CDR2 SQIVND (reference sequence). Variable domain in full (rest from reference TRBV19 and TRBJ1-4): DGGITQSPKYLFRKEGQNVTLSCEQNLNHDAMYWYRQDPGQGLRLIYYSQIVNDFQKGDIAEGYSVSREKKESFPLTVTSAQKNPTAFYLCASSLLHLNTNEKLFFGSGTQLSVL.

A word on this clone: It is likely a read error, because the conserved phenylalanine at the end of the CDR3 is missing. This chain uses TRBV7-2 with TRBJ2-3, with D unclear. Per germline, CDR1 SGHTA and CDR2 FQGNSA. The CDR3 covers 12 residues. Between the trimmed V and J ends, which lost 5 bases and 2 bases, there was a span of 5 bases. The DNA of the CDR3 is TGTGCCAGCAGCACCTACACAGATACGCAGTATTCT. This gives the protein CASSTYTDTQYS.

This chain connects TRBV7-7 to TRBJ2-5; 8 bases are a match to TRBD2. Germline CDR1 and CDR2: SSHAT and FNYEAQ (reference sequence). CDR3 size: 12 residues. The DNA of the CDR3 is TGTGCTAGCGGGGCGGACCAAGAGACCCAGTACTTC. Translated: CASGADQETQYF.

This rearrangement joins TRBV18 to TRBJ1-1, with D maybe TRBD1 (5 bases). Germline V CDR1 and CDR2: KGHSH, LQKENI. The CDR3 sequence is 14 residues long. Trimming removed 6 bases from V and 5 bases from J, with 16 bases in between. CDR3 protein: CASSLDSLYTEAFF. For the CDR3, the DNA is TGTGCCAGCTCGCTCGACAGTCTCTATACTGAAGCTTTCTTT.

This chain joins TRBV10-3 and TRBJ2-5; tentatively, D is TRBD1 (6 bases). The assigned J gene may be wrong: the sequence end matches TRBJ2-7 better. This CDR3 spans 13 amino acids. The germline V gene has CDR1 ENHRY and CDR2 SYGVKD. The CDR3 DNA is TGTGCCATCTCCCGGGACACATCCTACGAGCAGTACTTC. As protein: CAISRDTSYEQYF.

Notes on this clone: One end of the junction is discordant with germline, which a read error may explain. The chain recombines TRBV6-1 with TRBJ2-1; 10 bases line up with TRBD1. Per the germline V gene, CDR1 is MNHNS and CDR2 is SASEGT. CDR3 length: 11 residues. The CDR3 is CASSAWDRGIF. CDR3 coding DNA: TGTGCCAGCAGTGCGTGGGACAGGGGTATCTTC.

The sample holds a few counts of this clone. This rearrangement joins TRBV19 to TRBJ2-2, with 8 bases aligning to TRBD1. The CDR3 runs to 15 residues. CDR1 and CDR2 (germline): LNHDA, SQIVND (reference sequence). V lost 5 bases and J lost 4; bases outside the gene matches: 6. As DNA, the CDR3 is TGTGCCAGTAGTGCGGACAGGGTGGGCACCGGGGAGCTGTTTTTT. Its protein product is CASSADRVGTGELFF.

This chain uses TRBV7-9 with TRBJ2-5; no clear D. The CDR3 consists of 17 residues. CDR1 and CDR2 from the germline V gene are SEHNR and FQNEAQ (reference sequence). The V end was cut by 5 bases, the J end by 3 bases, with 22 bases between. Here the CDR3 DNA reads TGTGCCAGCAGCCCCCCCTTTGTAGGAGATTATGAAGAGACCCAGTACTTC. Translation: CASSPPFVGDYEETQYF.

The chain employs TRBV5-8 and TRBJ1-2; D uncertain. This CDR3 region has 16 residues. Trimming removed 7 bases at V and 4 bases at J, with 23 bases between. Germline V gene data show CDR1 as SGHTS and CDR2 as YDEGEE. The CDR3 nucleotides read TGTGCCAGCCAAATCAGTCATCCACGAAAGATCTATGGCTACACCTTC. This gives the protein CASQISHPRKIYGYTF.

This clone was counted once. V usage is TRBV28 and J usage is TRBJ1-2; 8 nucleotides match TRBD1. The CDR3 totals 13 residues. Germline CDR1 reads MDHEN; CDR2 reads SYDVKM. J gave up 3 bases and V 3 bases, and 0 bases lay outside the gene matches. The CDR3 DNA sequence: TGTGCCAGCAGTTTGGACAGGGACTATGGCTACACCTTC. Its protein product is CASSLDRDYGYTF.

The chain carries TRBV9 and TRBJ2-7, with 8 bases fitting TRBD1. V trimming: 0 bases; J trimming: 3 bases; junction bases outside the gene matches: 5. The germline gives CDR1 SGDLS, CDR2 YYNGEE. This CDR3 has 15 residues. CDR3: CASSVAIGQGYEQYF. In DNA form, the CDR3 reads TGTGCCAGCAGCGTAGCTATCGGACAGGGCTACGAGCAGTACTTC.

The chain recombines TRBV11-3 with TRBJ2-5; perhaps TRBD1 as D (6 bases). Trimming took 5 bases from V and 3 from J, leaving 13 bases between them. CDR1 and CDR2 (germline): SGHNT, YENEEA. The CDR3 is 14 amino acids. The CDR3 spells CASSPHAGEETQYF. CDR3 nucleotide sequence: TGTGCCAGCAGCCCGCACGCAGGGGAAGAGACCCAGTACTTC.

The chain joins TRBV6-1 to TRBJ2-2; D might be TRBD1 (6 bases). The CDR3 extends over 14 amino acids. Trimming removed 3 bases at V and 6 bases at J, with 11 bases between. In germline, CDR1 is MNHNS, CDR2 SASEGT. CDR3 DNA sequence: TGTGCCAGCAGTGAGCAAGGGGGTTCCGGGGAGCTGTTTTTT. Amino acid sequence: CASSEQGGSGELFF.